This entry lists 3 T cell receptor beta chains sequenced from one sample in a study of T cell responses to AZD1222 COVID-19 vaccine. The repertoire was sequenced with immunoSEQ multiplex PCR; TCRdb's copy has only in-frame clones and lacks some. The sample lists roughly 150,000 clones, 88% seen once, with roughly 5.5% in the top ten. The specimen comprised peripheral blood, sampled on day 0 of AZD1222 vaccination. Every receptor here comes from an adult in good health.

The V call is TRBV19, the J call TRBJ2-1; 7 bases are shared with TRBD2. The CDR3 runs 15 residues. The trim removed 4 bases at V and 0 bases at J, leaving 3 bases unmatched. Looked up from germline, CDR1 is LNHDA and CDR2 is SQIVND (reference sequence). The DNA for the CDR3 is TGTGCCAGTAGTACGACTAGCAGCTCCTACAATGAGCAGTTCTTC. It codes for CASSTTSSSYNEQFF.

This chain links TRBV5-5 with TRBJ2-7; TRBD1 aligns across 7 bases. Germline CDR1 SGHKS, CDR2 YYEKEE (reference sequence). The length of the CDR3 is 14 residues. The V and J ends lost 2 bases and 1 base, in that order; junction bases with no gene match: 3. The CDR3 sequence is CASSLGGQSYEQYF. CDR3 sequence (DNA): TGTGCCAGCAGCTTAGGGGGACAGTCCTACGAGCAGTACTTC.

The chain has TRBV7-3 and TRBJ2-5; D may be TRBD2 (6 bases). Germline CDR1 and CDR2: SGHTA and FQGTGA. The CDR3 has 15 amino acids. V was cut by 4 bases and J by 2 bases, with 14 bases left in between. CDR3 DNA sequence: TGTGCCAGCAGCTCCGACGCGGGACGACAAGAGACCCAGTACTTC. This encodes CASSSDAGRQETQYF. Using reference TRBV7-3 and TRBJ2-5 for the parts outside the CDR3, the full variable domain is GAGVSQTPSNKVTEKGKYVELRCDPISGHTALYWYRQSLGQGPEFLIYFQGTGAADDSGLPNDRFFAVRPEGSVSTLKIQRTERGDSAVYLCASSSDAGRQETQYFGPGTRLLVL.